This TCR beta chain stems from a study of PD-L1 blockade in urothelial cancer. The method was immunoSEQ multiplex PCR; TCRdb's version includes in-frame clones alone and lacks a portion of them. The sample comprises roughly 53,000 clones, 87% of which are singletons, and roughly 15% rests with the top ten. V lost 2 bases and J 5 bases, leaving 7 bases between the germline ends. From germline, CDR1 is MNHNS and CDR2 SASEGT. The CDR3 is 13 residues long. Sample time point: pretreatment peripheral blood. The input for sequencing was PBMCs, taken around atezolizumab (anti-PD-L1) treatment. This TCR was sampled from a woman aged 55-70 years with urothelial cancer. The chain uses TRBV6-1 and TRBJ1-5; D remains unclear. CDR3 sequence: CASSESGDQPQHF. In DNA form, the CDR3 reads TGTGCCAGCAGTGAATCTGGAGATCAGCCCCAGCATTTT.